A selection of T cell receptor beta chains follows, all from one sample in a study of blood T cell repertoires in COVID-19. TCRdb's copy holds only in-frame clones and misses some; the assay was immunoSEQ multiplex PCR. The data contain 85,000 to 90,000 clones, approximately 79% of them seen just once; the ten biggest clones take up 16%. Sequencing was performed on peripheral blood. Every receptor here comes from an elderly woman with active or convalescent COVID-19. CDR3s include the opening cysteine and the closing phenylalanine or tryptophan. D genes are given only for firm matches. Clone size is given for some rows only: seen once, a few or many times, or a class if the clone is expanded.

v_gene	j_gene	abundance	d_gene	len	CDR3aa	CDR3nt
TRBV7-8	TRBJ2-7	few	TRBD1	14	CASSLGQGGSEQYF	TGTGCCAGCAGCTTGGGACAGGGGGGGTCCGAGCAGTACTTC
TRBV11-2	TRBJ1-5	-	TRBD1	15	CASSSTTGWDQPQHF	TGTGCCAGCAGCTCAACGACAGGGTGGGATCAGCCCCAGCATTTT
TRBV27	TRBJ1-5	-	-	14	CASSLSLQGQPQHF	TGTGCCAGCAGTTTAAGCCTCCAGGGCCAGCCCCAGCATTTT
TRBV4-2	TRBJ1-3	-	TRBD1	15	CASSQDREGGNTIYF	TGTGCCAGCAGCCAGGACAGGGAAGGTGGAAACACCATATATTTT
TRBV3-1/TRBV3-2	TRBJ1-6	-	-	13	CASSRDFYSPLHF	TGTGCCAGCAGCCGGGACTTTTATTCACCCCTCCACTTT
TRBV18	TRBJ2-7	few	-	13	CASSPPGSGEQYF	TGTGCCAGCTCACCTCCGGGGTCGGGGGAGCAGTACTTC
TRBV20-1	TRBJ2-7	few	-	15	CSASVLGRESYEQYF	TGCAGTGCTAGTGTCCTTGGCAGGGAAAGCTACGAGCAGTACTTC
TRBV6-1	TRBJ2-7	-	TRBD1	14	CASSEGQGAYEQYF	TGTGCCAGCAGTGAGGGACAGGGGGCGTACGAGCAGTACTTC
TRBV18	TRBJ2-5	-	TRBD1	13	CASSRDRVETQYF	TGTGCCAGCTCACGGGACAGGGTGGAGACCCAGTACTTC
TRBV21-1	TRBJ2-4	once	-	17	CASSKVLGPGAKNIQYF	TGTGCCAGCAGCAAAGTACTCGGGCCGGGGGCCAAAAACATTCAGTACTTC
TRBV19	TRBJ2-1	-	-	14	CASSIEGSVNEQFF	TGTGCCAGTAGTATAGAGGGCTCCGTTAATGAGCAGTTCTTC
TRBV12-3/TRBV12-4	TRBJ1-5	-	-	13	CASSTQLRVPQHF	TGTGCCAGCAGCACCCAGCTGCGGGTGCCCCAGCATTTT
TRBV9	TRBJ2-3	once	-	14	CASSVVGGTDTQYF	TGTGCCAGCAGCGTAGTCGGGGGCACAGATACGCAGTATTTT